Each of the 10 T cell receptor beta chains below was sequenced from the same sample in a study of OX40 agonist ivuxolimab in advanced cancers. Sequencing was performed with immunoSEQ multiplex PCR; in TCRdb, only in-frame clones are kept and a portion is missing. The sample includes approximately 57,000 clones, approximately 86% of them seen just once. The sequences come from CD4+ or CD8+ T cells sorted from blood, collected in a trial of the OX40 agonist ivuxolimab. These receptors were taken from an adult with an advanced solid tumor such as melanoma, head and neck, liver or kidney cancer.

V is TRBV7-2 and J is TRBJ1-4; D unresolved. Trimming pared 0 bases from V and 6 bases from J, leaving 8 bases between. Germline V gives CDR1 SGHTA, CDR2 FQGNSA. The CDR3 is 14 residues long. CDR3 in DNA: TGTGCCAGCAGCTTAGCCGGGCCGGATGAAAAACTGTTTTTT. Translating it yields CASSLAGPDEKLFF. The full variable domain, its missing parts supplied by reference TRBV7-2 and TRBJ1-4, is GAGVSQSPSNKVTEKGKDVELRCDPISGHTALYWYRQSLGQGLEFLIYFQGNSAPDKSGLPSDRFSAERTGGSVSTLTIQRTQQEDSAVYLCASSLAGPDEKLFFGSGTQLSVL.

The V gene is TRBV28, the J gene TRBJ1-2, with 9 bases identical to TRBD1. Germline V gene data show CDR1 as MDHEN and CDR2 as SYDVKM. The trim removed 7 bases at V and 8 bases at J, leaving 8 bases unmatched. The CDR3 spans 13 residues. CDR3 in DNA: TGTGCCAGCACGCTAGGGACAGGGCAAGGCTACACCTTC. Protein product: CASTLGTGQGYTF.

The rearrangement uses TRBV15 and TRBJ1-5; no firm D call. Trimming took off 3 bases at V and 4 bases at J, with 13 bases between the two ends. The CDR3 runs to 15 residues. Germline V gene sequence: CDR1 LNHNV, CDR2 YYDKDF (reference sequence). CDR3 sequence reads: CATSSSSIANQPQHF. CDR3 nucleotide sequence: TGTGCCACCAGCAGCAGCAGCATAGCGAATCAGCCCCAGCATTTT.

The J gene is TRBJ1-3, the V gene TRBV6-5; D is possibly TRBD1 (5 bases). In germline, CDR1 is MNHEY, CDR2 SVGAGI. The CDR3 is 15 amino acids. V was pared by 6 bases and J by 0 bases, with 12 bases between. The CDR3, as DNA: TGTGCCAGCAGGGACTTCGGGGCCTCTGGAAACACCATATATTTT. Its translation is CASRDFGASGNTIYF.

This clone is a singleton in its sample. This rearrangement joins TRBV7-2 to TRBJ2-7; D is perhaps TRBD1 or TRBD2 (6 bases each). Germline CDR1 reads SGHTA; CDR2 reads FQGNSA. The CDR3 length is 15 residues. Trimming pared 2 bases from V and 7 bases from J, leaving 18 bases between. The CDR3 sequence: CASSLRGGLSGEQYF. As DNA, the CDR3 is TGTGCCAGCAGCTTACGAGGGGGACTCTCGGGGGAGCAGTACTTC. The whole variable domain, remainder taken from reference TRBV7-2 and TRBJ2-7, is GAGVSQSPSNKVTEKGKDVELRCDPISGHTALYWYRQSLGQGLEFLIYFQGNSAPDKSGLPSDRFSAERTGGSVSTLTIQRTQQEDSAVYLCASSLRGGLSGEQYFGPGTRLTVT.

The chain joins TRBV5-6 to TRBJ2-5; tentatively, D is TRBD1 (6 bases). The CDR3 spans 13 residues. V dropped 3 bases and J dropped 3 bases, with 9 bases sitting between them. Germline loops: CDR1 SGHDT, CDR2 YYEEEE. The CDR3 spells CASSSTGKETQYF. The CDR3 nucleotides are TGTGCCAGCAGCTCTACAGGGAAAGAGACCCAGTACTTC. Supplemented by reference TRBV5-6 and TRBJ2-5, the full variable domain reads DAGVTQSPTHLIKTRGQQVTLRCSPKSGHDTVSWYQQALGQGPQFIFQYYEEEERQRGNFPDRFSGHQFPNYSSELNVNALLLGDSALYLCASSSTGKETQYFGPGTRLLVL.

The rearrangement links TRBV7-7 to TRBJ2-2, with D perhaps TRBD2 (5 bases). CDR3 length: 13 amino acids. Germline CDR1 reads SSHAT; CDR2 reads FNYEAQ (reference sequence). V was cut by 5 bases and J by 7 bases, with 11 bases left in between. The chain's CDR3 is CASSPGRGGELFF. The CDR3 coding sequence is TGTGCCAGCAGCCCCGGACGGGGCGGGGAGCTGTTTTTT.

This rearrangement joins TRBV27 to TRBJ2-1; either TRBD1 or TRBD2 may fit D (5 bases each). CDR1 MNHEY and CDR2 SMNVEV come from the germline V gene (reference sequence). CDR3 size: 12 residues. Trimming shortened V by 5 bases and J by 12 bases, and 14 bases separated the two germline ends. CDR3: CASSDGGGRQFF. The CDR3, as DNA: TGTGCCAGCAGTGACGGTGGGGGTAGGCAGTTCTTC.

The V gene is TRBV6-1, the J gene TRBJ1-1; maybe TRBD1 (5 bases). Trimming removed 4 bases at V and 4 bases at J, with 16 bases between. The CDR3 runs 15 residues. Looked up from germline, CDR1 is MNHNS and CDR2 is SASEGT. The CDR3 nucleotides are TGTGCCAGCAGTGCCCGGGACGGGAAAGTCACTGAAGCTTTCTTT. Its translation: CASSARDGKVTEAFF.

This clone came up a few times. The chain is built from TRBV6-1 and TRBJ1-4; 11 bases align to TRBD1. CDR3 length: 15 residues. V lost 1 base and J lost 7; bases outside the gene matches: 2. Germline loops: CDR1 MNHNS, CDR2 SASEGT. CDR3 in DNA: TGTGCCAGCAGTGAAGGGACAGGGGGCTTTGAAAAACTGTTTTTT. It translates to CASSEGTGGFEKLFF.